A selection of T cell receptor beta chains follows, all from one sample in a study of OX40 agonist ivuxolimab in advanced cancers. Using immunoSEQ multiplex PCR, the repertoire was profiled, and TCRdb retains in-frame clones only, with some absent. The sample includes over 75,000 clones, roughly nine tenths seen only once; the top ten take 1.1%. Sequences were derived from CD4+ or CD8+ T cells sorted from blood, sampled in a trial of the OX40 agonist ivuxolimab. These receptors originate from an adult with an advanced solid tumor such as melanoma, head and neck, liver or kidney cancer. CDR3s include the opening cysteine and the closing phenylalanine or tryptophan. A D gene is named only where the DNA matches it firmly. Size values are once, few and many counts, or a class for expanded clones, and some rows have none.

clone_size,v_call,d_call,j_call,cdr3_nt,cdr3_aa
-,TRBV5-1,-,TRBJ1-1,TGCGCCAGCAGCTTGCCAGGGAACACTGAAGCTTTCTTT,CASSLPGNTEAFF
once,TRBV29-1,TRBD1,TRBJ2-4,TGCAGCGTTGCATGGGACAGGGTTGGAAACATTCAGTACTTC,CSVAWDRVGNIQYF
few,TRBV5-6,TRBD1,TRBJ1-4,TGTGCCAGCAGAAAAGGGACAGCCTCTGGTGAAAAACTGTTTTTT,CASRKGTASGEKLFF
-,TRBV5-6,TRBD1,TRBJ1-4,TGTGCCAGCAGCACCGTGGTAGGGGGCGAAAAACTGTTTTTT,CASSTVVGGEKLFF
-,TRBV19,TRBD2,TRBJ2-2,TGTGCCAGTAGTATTCTCATTCTAGCGGGAGGGCTCACCGGGGAGCTGTTTTTT,CASSILILAGGLTGELFF
-,TRBV30,-,TRBJ2-1,TGTGCCTGGAGTGGTTCCTCCTACAATGAGCAGTTCTTC,CAWSGSSYNEQFF
-,TRBV28,TRBD2,TRBJ2-4,TGTGCCAGCAGTTTCCGACTAGCGGGAGGAGGGTACTTC,CASSFRLAGGGYF
medium-sized,TRBV9,-,TRBJ1-2,TGTGCCAGCAGCGCTCAGGAGGGGGTCTATGGCTACACCTTC,CASSAQEGVYGYTF
-,TRBV6-5,-,TRBJ2-3,TGTGCCAGCAGCGGGAGCACAGATACGCAGTATTTT,CASSGSTDTQYF
-,TRBV30,-,TRBJ2-7,TGTGCCTGGAGTGTTGGGGGGAAGTCCTACGAGCAGTACTTC,CAWSVGGKSYEQYF
-,TRBV4-1,TRBD1,TRBJ2-1,TGCGCCAGCAGCTCCCAGACGACAGGGCGCACATACAATGAGCAGTTCTTC,CASSSQTTGRTYNEQFF
-,TRBV6-5,TRBD1,TRBJ2-1,TGTGCCAGCAGTTTCGGACAGGGGGCAATGAATGAGCAGTTCTTC,CASSFGQGAMNEQFF
-,TRBV11-1,-,TRBJ1-2,TGTGCCAGCAGCTTAGGACAGAACTATGGCTACACCTTC,CASSLGQNYGYTF
-,TRBV6-5,-,TRBJ1-2,TGTGCCAGCAGTTACGGGACACCTCCTTATGGCTACACCTTC,CASSYGTPPYGYTF
few,TRBV7-2,-,TRBJ2-2,TGTGCCAGCAGCGACCCTGGAGCCGGGGTCCCCGGGGAGCTGTTTTTT,CASSDPGAGVPGELFF
-,TRBV14,-,TRBJ2-5,TGTGCCAGCAGCCAAGGCAGATTCGGGGACTTCCAAGAGACCCAGTACTTC,CASSQGRFGDFQETQYF
-,TRBV4-2,TRBD2,TRBJ2-7,TGTGCCAGCAGCCGTGGGACGGGGGGGCCCTTTGGCGAGCAGTACTTC,CASSRGTGGPFGEQYF
-,TRBV5-1,TRBD2,TRBJ2-1,TGCGCCAGCAGCTTGCTAAGCGGGGCTTACAAGGGGCAGTTCTTC,CASSLLSGAYKGQFF
-,TRBV7-2,-,TRBJ2-2,TGTGCCAGCAAACGGGGGGCCCTCGGAGCCGGGGAGCTGTTTTTT,CASKRGALGAGELFF
-,TRBV7-2,-,TRBJ2-3,TGTGCCAGCAGCACCCCGGAGCTCAATACGCAGTATTTT,CASSTPELNTQYF
-,TRBV5-4,TRBD1,TRBJ1-2,TGTGCCAGCAGCGTCCAAGGACAGGTCTATGGCTACACCTTC,CASSVQGQVYGYTF
few,TRBV27,-,TRBJ2-7,TGTGCCAGCCACAGGGGAGGGGACTACGAGCAGTACTTC,CASHRGGDYEQYF
-,TRBV28,-,TRBJ1-2,TGTGCCAGCAGTTGGAACTATGGCTACACCTTC,CASSWNYGYTF
-,TRBV15,-,TRBJ2-5,TGTGCCACCAGCAGAGCCCCCGGGGTCGGGGAGACCCAGTACTTC,CATSRAPGVGETQYF
-,TRBV12-5,TRBD2,TRBJ2-5,TGTGCTAGTGGTTCCCTAGCGGGGTCGGCCTCCCAAGAGACCCAGTACTTC,CASGSLAGSASQETQYF
-,TRBV5-1,-,TRBJ1-1,TGCGCCAGCAGCTTGGCGAACACTGAAGCTTTCTTT,CASSLANTEAFF
-,TRBV18,-,TRBJ2-2,TGTGCCAGCTCACCACCCAACGGGAGATCCACCGGGGAGCTGTTTTTT,CASSPPNGRSTGELFF
-,TRBV7-9,TRBD2,TRBJ2-7,TGTGCCAGCAGCCTGGGACTAGCGGATGACGAGCAGTACTTC,CASSLGLADDEQYF
-,TRBV6-6,TRBD1,TRBJ2-7,TGTGCCAGCAGTTACTCCATAACCGGACAGGGCGAGCAGTACTTC,CASSYSITGQGEQYF
-,TRBV27,-,TRBJ2-5,TGTGCCAGCAGTTTAATGGGTCCCCGGCAGACCCAGTACTTC,CASSLMGPRQTQYF
few,TRBV15,TRBD1,TRBJ1-2,TGTGCCACCAGCACCCGAGGGAGGGACAGAAAAAGTAACTATGGCTACACCTTC,CATSTRGRDRKSNYGYTF
-,TRBV2,-,TRBJ2-2,TGTGCCAGCCCGAGGGGGCGGGACAACACCGGGGAGCTGTTTTTT,CASPRGRDNTGELFF
-,TRBV30,TRBD1,TRBJ1-2,TGTGCCTGGGGTAAGACAGGGTCGACCTATGGCTACACCTTC,CAWGKTGSTYGYTF
once,TRBV19,TRBD1,TRBJ1-5,TGTGCCAGTAGTATCCCGGACAGGAAGAGCAATCGGCCCCAGCATTTT,CASSIPDRKSNRPQHF
-,TRBV30,-,TRBJ1-2,TGTGCCTGGAGTGTATTGGGCAGCAACTATGGCTACACCTTC,CAWSVLGSNYGYTF
-,TRBV30,TRBD2,TRBJ2-5,TGTGCCTGGAGTGTAGGACTAGTAGGGACCCAGTACTTC,CAWSVGLVGTQYF
-,TRBV7-2,-,TRBJ2-1,TGTGCCAGCAGCCTTACAGACCGCAATGAGCAGTTCTTC,CASSLTDRNEQFF
-,TRBV6-1,-,TRBJ1-2,TGTGCCAGCAGTGATACCTATGGCTACACCTTC,CASSDTYGYTF
-,TRBV6-1,TRBD2,TRBJ2-3,TGTGCCAGCAGTGAAGGGGGGGGTACAGATACGCAGTATTTT,CASSEGGGTDTQYF
-,TRBV30,-,TRBJ1-5,TGTGCCTGGAGTGTAGGCTTCCGGCCCCAGCATTTT,CAWSVGFRPQHF
-,TRBV19,TRBD2,TRBJ2-7,TGTGCCAGTAGTATAGCGGGGGGAACCTACGAGCAGTACTTC,CASSIAGGTYEQYF